This T cell receptor (beta chain) is drawn from a study of blood T cell repertoires in COVID-19. Germline V gene sequence: CDR1 SQVTM, CDR2 ANQGSEA. The J segment lost 0 bases and the V segment lost 4 bases, leaving 8 bases of the junction unmatched. The CDR3 has 16 amino acids. In the original processing: Quantification of nucleated cells was approximated via reference gene primer amplification. Sequencing was performed with immunoSEQ multiplex PCR; in TCRdb, only in-frame clones are kept and a portion is missing. The V and J calls and the clone size are those of that table, but D and trimming were determined from the DNA. The data contain some 83,000 clones, roughly nine tenths of them singletons.

The chain joins TRBV29-1 to TRBJ1-3; 8 nucleotides agree with TRBD1. The TCR comes from an elderly man in a cohort sampled during active COVID-19. Sequencing was done on a sample of peripheral blood. The CDR3 coding sequence is TGCAGCGTTGGGGTGTGGGACAGGCACTCTGGAAACACCATATATTTT. Amino acid sequence: CSVGVWDRHSGNTIYF.